Listed here are 7 T cell receptor beta chains from one sample, sequenced in a study of neurological immune-mediated disorders. The time point: longitudinal time-point 2. TCRdb re-derived calls from the 5' RACE reads in MiXCR, one entry per CDR3 protein. This repertoire shows tens of thousands of distinct CDR3 sequences, 5.8% found once; its top ten account for 7.9%. Sequencing was performed on PBMCs. These receptors all come from an older woman with multiple sclerosis.

This clonotype was seen ten or more times. The chain links TRBV5-1 to TRBJ2-3, with no clear D. Germline CDR1 reads SGHRS; CDR2 reads YFSETQ. This CDR3 has 18 residues. V was clipped by 2 bases and J by 3 bases, with 22 bases between them. CDR3 in DNA: TGCGCCAGCAGCTTTTCGGGTGGGCGGCTCTACACGACAGATACGCAGTATTTT. Protein: CASSFSGGRLYTTDTQYF.

This clonotype was picked up many times. The V call is TRBV20-1, the J call TRBJ2-7; possible D gene TRBD1, 6 bases. Germline V gives CDR1 DFQATT, CDR2 SNEGSKA (reference sequence). The CDR3 has 17 residues. V was cut by 0 bases and J by 5 bases, with 23 bases left in between. This chain's CDR3 is CSARDHNPGQFFDEQYF. Written as DNA, the CDR3 is TGCAGTGCTAGAGATCACAATCCCGGACAGTTTTTCGACGAGCAGTACTTC.

This clonotype appeared many times. The chain links TRBV29-1 to TRBJ2-3, with TRBD2 matching 8 bases. CDR1 and CDR2 from the germline V gene are SQVTM and ANQGSEA. This CDR3 comprises 15 residues. After removal of 0 bases from V and 4 bases from J, the junction contained 6 bases not matched to a gene. CDR3 amino acids: CSVEDNAAGADTQYF. DNA of the CDR3: TGCAGCGTTGAAGATAACGCAGCGGGGGCAGATACGCAGTATTTT.

This clonotype was seen at least ten times. This chain uses TRBV2 with TRBJ1-1; D is possibly TRBD1 (6 bases). Germline assignment: CDR1 SNHLY and CDR2 FYNNEI. CDR3 length: 14 residues. The V and J ends lost 6 bases and 4 bases respectively, with 15 bases between them. The chain's CDR3 is CASREQGSVTEAFF. CDR3 nucleotides: TGTGCCAGCAGGGAACAGGGAAGCGTCACTGAAGCTTTCTTT.

This clonotype was recorded at least ten times. The rearrangement uses TRBV7-9 and TRBJ1-5, with TRBD1 matching over 8 bases. Germline V gene sequence: CDR1 SEHNR, CDR2 FQNEAQ (reference sequence). Trimming removed 3 bases from V and 2 bases from J; junction bases left unmatched: 6. The CDR3 sequence is 16 residues long. This CDR3 reads CASSLGQVVGNQPQHF. CDR3 nucleotides: TGTGCCAGCAGCTTGGGACAGGTGGTGGGCAATCAGCCCCAGCATTTT.

This clonotype was observed at least ten times. This chain links TRBV5-1 with TRBJ2-3, with TRBD2 matching 14 bases. The CDR3 is 17 residues long. Germline loops: CDR1 SGHRS, CDR2 YFSETQ. The V and J ends lost 4 bases and 0 bases, in that order; junction bases with no gene match: 4. CDR3 in DNA: TGCGCCAGCAGCCCGGGACTAGCGGGGGACAGCACAGATACGCAGTATTTT. It specifies CASSPGLAGDSTDTQYF.

The chain couples TRBV12-3 or TRBV12-4 to TRBJ2-1, with D possibly TRBD2 on 6 matching bases. V lost 7 bases to trimming and J lost 4 bases, with 8 bases between them. The CDR3 extends over 12 amino acids. The CDR3 loop is CASTGDYNEQFF. The CDR3 DNA sequence: TGTGCCAGCACGGGGGATTACAATGAGCAGTTCTTC.